What follows is one T cell receptor (beta chain) and its context. Antigen: not known. This CDR3 contains 12 residues. Germline V lookup: CDR1 MDHEN, CDR2 SYDVKM. V shed 7 bases and J 8 bases; nucleotides not matched to a gene: 8. These data belong to a study of T cells in Graves' hyperthyroidism and ophthalmopathy. Findings of the study overall: Separating ophthalmopathy from stable hyperthyroidism was achieved by a 13 V-J model.

Over 18 months, lack of ophthalmopathy progression marked Graves' hyperthyroidism as stable. The hyperthyroidism was newly diagnosed and had lasted under 2 months; the patients were aged 18 to 65. Clinical symptoms, serum thyroxine, TRAb, thyroid ultrasound and orbital computed tomography established diagnosis. The CDR3 regions of TCR beta were amplified from RNA transcripts. RT-PCR in the first round (using the HTBI primer set) targeted the TCR CDR3. From the multiplex PCR reads, TCRdb called clonotypes with MiXCR, one entry per CDR3 protein. Of fewer than 350,000 distinct CDR3 sequences listed, 15% to 20% are singletons.

Sequences were obtained from blood. The source is a woman between 50 and 59 years old with Graves' hyperthyroidism. The chain has TRBV28 and TRBJ2-7, with 7 bases identical to TRBD1. CDR3 sequence (DNA): TGTGCCAGCAAGGGACAGCCCTTAAAGCAGTACTTC. Its protein product is CASKGQPLKQYF.